This T cell receptor (beta chain) derives from a study of human T cells and chemical hapten exposure (dated by TCRdb to the early 2020s). Describing the broader study: For sensitization, 2% DPC in acetone was applied to an approximately 2 cm by approximately 2 cm area of upper inner arm skin. The libraries were sequenced as a pool, and the TCR yield per sample differed mostly because of small variations in library volumes within the pool. Patch tests used Finn chambers with 0.01% DPC on the upper back, scored after 6 days by International Contact Dermatitis Research Group standards. Throughout the approximately 22-week study period, patients were also given weekly therapeutic DPC doses on the scalp. For TCR sequencing, blood came from over 25 alopecia patients at anywhere from one to four time points (pre-sensitization, 2, 6 and 24 weeks). Blood samples were taken from patients before sensitization (week 0) and then at 2, 6 and about 24 weeks after DPC sensitization. In alopecia patients, the study followed how the peripheral blood TCR repertoire changed in vivo over primary and secondary sensitization to diphenylcyclopropenone (DPC), a hapten. The mostly female patient cohort included alopecia areata with under or over 50% scalp involvement, alopecia totalis and alopecia universalis. Study-wide conclusions, independent of this receptor: Compared with pre-sensitization or healthy control sets, expanded TCRs formed significantly more large CDR3 similarity clusters, which is consistent with antigen-driven responses. Because all patients had alopecia, a presumed autoimmune disease, the immune response of the patients might differ from that of healthy individuals. The number of PT1 expanded TCRs positively correlated with patch test score, significant at thresholds 8, 16 and 32 but not 4. Repeated subsampling changed both the strength of the expansion versus patch-test correlation and the threshold at which the correlation became significant. The number of TCRs above 1 in 1000 frequency did not change with DPC sensitization; there was no evidence of global repertoire structure alterations.

The library was generated by RACE. The sequencing machine was a NextSeq 500. During library preparation, unique molecular identifiers were attached to individual cDNA molecules so that TCRs could be counted in a quantitative, reproducible way. From each blood RNA sample, both TCR alpha and TCR beta chains were sequenced. In the authors' own workflow: The median number of TCRs per sample was 95,638, ranging from roughly 20,000 to 690,600. V, J and CDR3 annotation of the TCR reads was carried out using the Decombinator software suite. For the PS versus PT1 abundance plots, all samples were subsampled to the same number of TCRs (28,000). TCRs were defined as expanded if absent before sensitization and observed at least eight times at the 2-week time point. The raw public reads went through TCRdb reprocessing: fastp at Q25, MiXCR clone calling, in-frame beta chains kept. Here each entry gathers all rows of one CDR3 protein and keeps the most common genes and DNA. TCRdb, not the authors, supplied the V and J calls. The sample table records roughly 380,000 distinct CDR3 sequences; less than 6.5% of these occur just once. Together, the top ten hold around 2.6% of the sample.

The CDR3 holds 12 amino acids from the cysteine to the phenylalanine. Only the CDR3 portion is preserved as DNA: 36 bases, with reading frame beginning at the first base. Deletion took 3 bases off V and 6 bases off J, with a span of 9 bases between the germline ends. The CDR1 and CDR2 encoded by the germline V gene (reference sequence) are DFQATT and SNEGSKA. Read against the paper, the sample's time point label means: pre-sensitization, week 0. The treatment or condition label, as the study defines it: therapeutic diphenylcyclopropenone sensitization with weekly scalp DPC. Blood at each patch-test visit was drawn before the patch test was applied. Eligible patients were aged 18 to 70, diagnosed with alopecia, deemed suitable for DPC therapy, and excluded if pregnant. Total RNA was extracted from unfractionated whole blood collected in Tempus Blood RNA tubes. This clonotype occurred many times. Which antigen it targets is not known. Within one base of it there is no much larger clone, and no base qualities were kept.

The rearrangement joined TRBV20-1 to TRBJ1-5, with no confidently assigned D gene. The sample in question was whole blood, obtained in connection with sensitization to the hapten diphenylcyclopropenone (DPC). The TCR originated in a woman aged 45 to 65 with alopecia areata. Some clones in this sample may be carry-over from other donors' samples. The CDR3 loop reads CSASELSQPQHF. The sequence in DNA is TGCAGTGCTAGTGAACTTTCTCAGCCCCAGCATTTT.